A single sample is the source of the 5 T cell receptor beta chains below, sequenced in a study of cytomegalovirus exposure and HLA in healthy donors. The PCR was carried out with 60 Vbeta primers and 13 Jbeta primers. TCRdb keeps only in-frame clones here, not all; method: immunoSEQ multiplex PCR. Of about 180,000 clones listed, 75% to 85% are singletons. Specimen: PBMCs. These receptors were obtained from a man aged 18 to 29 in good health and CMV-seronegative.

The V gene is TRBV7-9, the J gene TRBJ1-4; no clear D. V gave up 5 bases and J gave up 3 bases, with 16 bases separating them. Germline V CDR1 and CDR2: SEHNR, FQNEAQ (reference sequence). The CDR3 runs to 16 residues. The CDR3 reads CASSPLEDSSNEKLFF. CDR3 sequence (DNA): TGTGCCAGCAGCCCACTGGAGGATAGTTCTAATGAAAAACTGTTTTTT. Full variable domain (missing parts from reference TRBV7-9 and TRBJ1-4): DTGVSQNPRHKITKRGQNVTFRCDPISEHNRLYWYRQTLGQGPEFLTYFQNEAQLEKSRLLSDRFSAERPKGSFSTLEIQRTEQGDSAMYLCASSPLEDSSNEKLFFGSGTQLSVL.

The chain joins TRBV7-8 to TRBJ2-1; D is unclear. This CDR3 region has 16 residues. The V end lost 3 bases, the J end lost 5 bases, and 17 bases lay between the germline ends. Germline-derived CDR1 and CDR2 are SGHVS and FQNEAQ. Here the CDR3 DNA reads TGTGCCAGCAGCTTCTGGGCAGATACTTCCAACAATGAGCAGTTCTTC. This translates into CASSFWADTSNNEQFF.

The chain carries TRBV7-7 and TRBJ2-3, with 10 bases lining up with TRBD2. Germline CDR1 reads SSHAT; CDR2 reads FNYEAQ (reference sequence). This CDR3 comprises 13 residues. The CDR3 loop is CAVAGGNADTQYF. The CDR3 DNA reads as TGTGCTGTAGCGGGGGGAAACGCAGATACGCAGTATTTT. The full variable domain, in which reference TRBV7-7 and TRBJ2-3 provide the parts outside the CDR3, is GAGVSQSPRYKVTKRGQDVTLRCDPISSHATLYWYQQALGQGPEFLTYFNYEAQPDKSGLPSDRFSAERPEGSISTLTIQRTEQRDSAMYRCAVAGGNADTQYFGPGTRLTVL.

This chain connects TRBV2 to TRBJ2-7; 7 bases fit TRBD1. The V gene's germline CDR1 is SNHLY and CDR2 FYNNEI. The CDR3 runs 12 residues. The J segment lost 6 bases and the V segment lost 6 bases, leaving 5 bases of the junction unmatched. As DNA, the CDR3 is TGTGCCAGCAGGACAGGGCCCGTCGAGCAGTACTTC. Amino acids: CASRTGPVEQYF.

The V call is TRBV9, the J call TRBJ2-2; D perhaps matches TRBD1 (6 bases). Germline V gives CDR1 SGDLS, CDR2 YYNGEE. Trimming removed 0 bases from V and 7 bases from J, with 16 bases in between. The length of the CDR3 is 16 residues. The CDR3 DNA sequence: TGTGCCAGCAGCGTAGGTCCTAGCCCAGGGGACGGGGAGCTGTTTTTT. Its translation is CASSVGPSPGDGELFF.